A single T cell receptor (beta chain) is shown here with its context. What it recognizes is unknown. This record comes from a study of tumor-infiltrating lymphocytes in primary liver carcinoma. Study overall: Enrolled patients were male and female, aged 30 to 69 years.

The roughly 17-31 mg bulk tissue piece was not sorted before simultaneous RNA and DNA extraction. cDNA specific to TCR beta was made from 500 ng of total RNA, with a constant-region primer employed for priming. Construction of TCR beta libraries relied on three successive nested multiplex PCR rounds employing slightly modified ARM-PCR. A C-beta reverse primer and TRBV1-TRBV30 forward primers served in each of the first two PCR rounds, at 10 cycles apiece. TCRdb reprocessed the multiplex PCR reads with MiXCR, giving one entry per CDR3 protein. The sample gives 90,000 to 140,000 distinct CDR3 sequences, roughly 85% of which show up once; approximately 20% is in the top ten. Study observations and caveats: Tumor-blood pairs (like tumor-adjacent pairs) overlapped less than tumor region pairs did.

V was shortened by 1 base and J by 0 bases, with 16 bases between the two germline ends. CDR3 size: 17 residues. Germline CDR1 is SGHAT and CDR2 is FQDESV (reference sequence). Input material: liver tumor tissue from sampling region 3. Subset indicated: tumor region T3, left-lateral pole. The V gene is TRBV11-1, the J gene TRBJ2-7, with D possibly TRBD2 on 5 matching bases. The sequence came from a man aged 35 to 55 with primary liver carcinoma and hepatitis B virus infection. CDR3 DNA sequence: TGTGCCAGCAGCTTAGGGCACGCGGGTGAAAACTCCTACGAGCAGTACTTC. It translates to CASSLGHAGENSYEQYF. Filled out from reference TRBV11-1 and TRBJ2-7, the complete variable domain reads EAEVAQSPRYKITEKSQAVAFWCDPISGHATLYWYRQILGQGPELLVQFQDESVVDDSQLPKDRFSAERLKGVDSTLKIQPAELGDSAMYLCASSLGHAGENSYEQYFGPGTRLTVT.